A single sample gave rise to the 13 T cell receptor beta chains below, sequenced in a study of blood T cell repertoires in COVID-19. The data were produced by immunoSEQ multiplex PCR, yet TCRdb's version contains in-frame clones alone and is incomplete. The table lists roughly 170,000 clones, approximately 87% of them singletons. Sequenced input: peripheral blood. The receptors were gathered from a man in his 70s with active or convalescent COVID-19.

The rearrangement uses TRBV9 and TRBJ2-5; 9 bases align to TRBD2. From germline, CDR1 is SGDLS and CDR2 YYNGEE. The trim removed 7 bases at V and 1 base at J, leaving 11 bases unmatched. The length of the CDR3 is 16 residues. CDR3 DNA: TGTGCCAGCTCCACGAAGCGGGGGGAACGCCAAGAGACCCAGTACTTC. Translating it yields CASSTKRGERQETQYF.

The CDR3 protein is CASSLPTGVGTEAFF. The CDR3 bases are TGTGCCAGCAGTTTGCCCACAGGGGTGGGTACTGAAGCTTTCTTT. The V gene is TRBV28, the J gene TRBJ1-1; 7 nucleotides match TRBD1. Per the germline V gene, CDR1 is MDHEN and CDR2 is SYDVKM. This CDR3 comprises 15 residues. Losses at the gene ends were 3 bases for V and 5 bases for J; bases not matched to a gene: 9.

The genes are TRBV19 and TRBJ1-1, with TRBD1 matching over 8 bases. The CDR3 loop spans 14 amino acids. Trimming at V came to 6 bases and at J to 4 bases, leaving 7 bases not matched to a gene. Germline V gene sequence: CDR1 LNHDA, CDR2 SQIVND (reference sequence). The CDR3, as DNA: TGTGCCAGTAGGCACCGAACAGGGGGCACTGAAGCTTTCTTT. This encodes CASRHRTGGTEAFF.

This rearrangement joins TRBV5-6 to TRBJ1-2; no firm D call. Germline-derived CDR1 and CDR2 are SGHDT and YYEEEE. The V gene lost 0 bases and the J gene lost 9 bases, with 12 bases spanning the gap. The CDR3 sequence is 13 residues long. CDR3 in DNA: TGTGCCAGCAGCTTGGGTCGGGAGGATCGCTACACCTTC. Translating it yields CASSLGREDRYTF.

The rearrangement joins TRBV6-2 or TRBV6-3 to TRBJ1-5, with 8 bases matching TRBD1. The CDR3 is made up of 15 amino acids. The trim removed 5 bases at V and 7 bases at J, leaving 10 bases unmatched. Germline V gene sequence: CDR1 MNHEY, CDR2 SVGEGT. CDR3 nucleotides: TGTGCCAGCAGTACCCCGACAGGGGCGCGCCAGCCCCAGCATTTT. Amino acids: CASSTPTGARQPQHF.

This sequence joins TRBV7-9 and TRBJ1-4; 8 positions match TRBD1. From germline, CDR1 is SEHNR and CDR2 FQNEAQ (reference sequence). This CDR3 is 14 amino acids long. Unmatched junction bases numbered 5, after V lost 4 bases and J lost 7 bases. The CDR3 loop is CASSSDRVGEKLFF. CDR3 bases: TGTGCCAGCAGCTCGGACAGGGTGGGTGAAAAACTGTTTTTT.

The chain recombines TRBV29-1 with TRBJ2-7; D unresolved. Deletions cut 4 bases from V and 1 base from J, with 11 bases between. In germline, CDR1 is SQVTM, CDR2 ANQGSEA. This CDR3 contains 13 residues. The CDR3 DNA follows: TGCAGCGTTGTGTTATGGGCATCCTACGAGCAGTACTTC. Its translation: CSVVLWASYEQYF.

In DNA, the CDR3 is TGCGCCAGCAGCCAAGGGGCCGGACACCATAATGAAAAACTGTTTTTT. Protein: CASSQGAGHHNEKLFF. This rearrangement joins TRBV4-3 to TRBJ1-4, with D tentatively TRBD1 (5 bases). V shed 1 base and J shed 4 bases, with 13 bases lying between them. CDR1 LGHNA and CDR2 YSLEER come from the germline V gene. This CDR3 has 16 amino acids.

This chain links TRBV11-3 with TRBJ1-1; 9 nucleotides align to TRBD1. The CDR3 has 13 residues. J lost 4 bases, V lost 5 bases, and 2 bases had no gene match. Per the germline V gene, CDR1 is SGHNT and CDR2 is YENEEA. The CDR3 spells CASSKTGGTEAFF. As DNA, the CDR3 is TGTGCCAGCAGCAAGACAGGGGGCACTGAAGCTTTCTTT.

The V call is TRBV5-4, the J call TRBJ1-3; D is unclear. The CDR3 contains 16 residues. Germline loops: CDR1 SGHNT, CDR2 YYREEE (reference sequence). Trimming shortened V by 1 base and J by 0 bases, and 11 bases separated the two germline ends. The CDR3 here is CASSLLPQDSGNTIYF. The CDR3 bases are TGTGCCAGCAGCTTGCTACCCCAGGACTCTGGAAACACCATATATTTT.

The chain carries TRBV30 and TRBJ2-3, with TRBD2 matching 10 bases. V lost 0 bases, J lost 7 bases, and 13 bases stayed unmatched. Looked up from germline, CDR1 is GTSNPN and CDR2 is SVGIG (reference sequence). The CDR3 length is 17 residues. The CDR3 coding sequence is TGTGCCTGGAGTGTACCCTCCGGTAGTAGCGGGAGGCATACGCAGTATTTT. This translates into CAWSVPSGSSGRHTQYF.

The V call is TRBV6-5, the J call TRBJ2-1; 9 bases line up with TRBD2. The length of the CDR3 is 15 residues. The germline gives CDR1 MNHEY, CDR2 SVGAGI. The V and J ends lost 2 bases and 6 bases, in that order; junction bases with no gene match: 5. The CDR3 nucleotides are TGTGCCAGCAGTTACCTTAGCGGGAGAGGCAATGAGCAGTTCTTC. Translating it yields CASSYLSGRGNEQFF.

V gene TRBV5-1 combines with J gene TRBJ1-6; D might be TRBD1 (6 bases). Germline V gene lookup returns CDR1 SGHRS and CDR2 YFSETQ. V lost 0 bases, J lost 7 bases, and 20 bases lay in between. CDR3 length: 18 amino acids. The CDR3 protein is CASSLDLVTGSRNSPLHF. CDR3 DNA: TGCGCCAGCAGCTTGGATTTGGTGACAGGAAGTAGGAATTCACCCCTCCACTTT.